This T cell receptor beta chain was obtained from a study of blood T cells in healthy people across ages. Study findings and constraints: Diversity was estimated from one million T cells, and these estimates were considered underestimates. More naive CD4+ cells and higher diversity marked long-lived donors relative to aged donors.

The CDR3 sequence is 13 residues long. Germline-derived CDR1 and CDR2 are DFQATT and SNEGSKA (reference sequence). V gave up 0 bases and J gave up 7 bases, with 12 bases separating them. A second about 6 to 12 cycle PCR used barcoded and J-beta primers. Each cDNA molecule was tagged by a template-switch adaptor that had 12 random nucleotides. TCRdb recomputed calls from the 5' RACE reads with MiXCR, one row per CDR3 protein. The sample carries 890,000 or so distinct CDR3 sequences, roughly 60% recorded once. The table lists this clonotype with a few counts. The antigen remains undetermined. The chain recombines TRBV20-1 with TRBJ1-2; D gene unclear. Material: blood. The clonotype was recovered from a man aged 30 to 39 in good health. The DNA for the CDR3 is TGCAGTGCTAGAGATAATGGCAGCCGTGGCTACACCTTC. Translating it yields CSARDNGSRGYTF.